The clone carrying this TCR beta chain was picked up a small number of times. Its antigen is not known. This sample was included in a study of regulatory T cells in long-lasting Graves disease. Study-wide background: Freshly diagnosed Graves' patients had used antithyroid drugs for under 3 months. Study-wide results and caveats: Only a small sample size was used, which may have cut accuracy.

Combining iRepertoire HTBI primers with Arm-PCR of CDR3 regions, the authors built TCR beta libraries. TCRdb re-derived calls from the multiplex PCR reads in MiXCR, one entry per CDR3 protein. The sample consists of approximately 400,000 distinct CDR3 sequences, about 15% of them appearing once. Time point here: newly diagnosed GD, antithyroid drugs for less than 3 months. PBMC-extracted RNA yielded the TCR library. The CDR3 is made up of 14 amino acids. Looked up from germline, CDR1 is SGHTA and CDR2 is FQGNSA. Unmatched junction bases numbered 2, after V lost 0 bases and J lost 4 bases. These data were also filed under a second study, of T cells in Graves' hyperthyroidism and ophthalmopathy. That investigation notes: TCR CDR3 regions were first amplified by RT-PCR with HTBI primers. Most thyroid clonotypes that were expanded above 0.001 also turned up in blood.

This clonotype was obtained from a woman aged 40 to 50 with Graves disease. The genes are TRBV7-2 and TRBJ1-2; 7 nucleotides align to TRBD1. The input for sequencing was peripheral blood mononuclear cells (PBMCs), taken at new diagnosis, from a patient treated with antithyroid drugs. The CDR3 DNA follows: TGTGCCAGCAGCTTAGCCCCAGGGGGCTATGGCTACACCTTC. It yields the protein CASSLAPGGYGYTF.